Listed below are T cell receptor beta chains from one sample, sequenced in a study of blood T cell repertoires in COVID-19. Repertoires were generated with immunoSEQ multiplex PCR, while TCRdb's copy carries only in-frame clones and drops some. The table has around 250,000 clones, around 87% seen once. Sample: PBMCs or T cells enriched from blood (not recorded which). The receptors here all came from a woman aged 45-65 years who had recovered from COVID-19. The CDR3 runs from the conserved cysteine through the conserved F or W. D genes are given only for firm matches. A clone size is listed for some rows: how often the clone was seen (once, few, many), or a class if it is expanded.

D: -; J: TRBJ2-7; size: -; V: TRBV4-1; DNA: TGCGCCAGCAGCCCCCGACCGCCAGGGGCAGCCTACGAGCAGTACTTC; CDR3: CASSPRPPGAAYEQYF
D: -; J: TRBJ1-3; size: -; V: TRBV18; DNA: TGTGCCAGCTCACCCAATAGCGTTGCTGGAAACACCATATATTTT; CDR3: CASSPNSVAGNTIYF
D: TRBD2; J: TRBJ2-7; size: -; V: TRBV2; DNA: TGTGCCAGCGCTTCCCTAGCGGGGGTCGAGCAGTACTTC; CDR3: CASASLAGVEQYF
D: -; J: TRBJ2-5; size: -; V: TRBV5-1; DNA: TGCGCCAGCAGCTTGAATACTAGGGAGACCCAGTACTTC; CDR3: CASSLNTRETQYF
D: -; J: TRBJ1-2; size: once; V: TRBV9; DNA: TGTGCCAGCAGCGTAGTCCCAGGGTCTTATGGCTACACCTTC; CDR3: CASSVVPGSYGYTF
D: TRBD1; J: TRBJ1-1; size: -; V: TRBV28; DNA: TGTGCCAGCAGTCCCCCGACAGGGCTGAACACTGAAGCTTTCTTT; CDR3: CASSPPTGLNTEAFF
D: -; J: TRBJ1-3; size: once; V: TRBV11-3; DNA: TGTGCCAGCAGCTACCTCCGGGTGTCTGGAAACACCATATATTTT; CDR3: CASSYLRVSGNTIYF
D: -; J: TRBJ1-1; size: -; V: TRBV18; DNA: TGTGCCAGCTCAACAACGGGAGAGACTGAAGCTTTCTTT; CDR3: CASSTTGETEAFF
D: -; J: TRBJ2-3; size: -; V: TRBV7-3; DNA: TGTGCCAGCAGCTGGGGGCGACAGTTCGGGAGCGGGGCCACAGATACGCAGTATTTT; CDR3: CASSWGRQFGSGATDTQYF
D: -; J: TRBJ2-2; size: -; V: TRBV3-1/TRBV3-2; DNA: TGTGCCAGCAGCCAAGAGGCCTTGACCGGGGAGCTGTTTTTT; CDR3: CASSQEALTGELFF
D: TRBD1; J: TRBJ1-2; size: -; V: TRBV12-3/TRBV12-4; DNA: TGTGCCAGCAGTTCCGGACAGGGCGGTGGCTACACCTTC; CDR3: CASSSGQGGGYTF
D: -; J: TRBJ2-1; size: once; V: TRBV10-3; DNA: TGTGCCATCAGTGAATTGGCCGGGAATGAGCAGTTCTTC; CDR3: CAISELAGNEQFF
D: TRBD1; J: TRBJ2-3; size: -; V: TRBV7-9; DNA: TGTGCCAGCAGCTTAGGCGACAGGGGTGAGAGAGATACGCAGTATTTT; CDR3: CASSLGDRGERDTQYF
D: TRBD1; J: TRBJ1-1; size: -; V: TRBV27; DNA: TGTGCCACCCGTGCAGGGGGGACCCTCGGTACTGAAGCTTTCTTT; CDR3: CATRAGGTLGTEAFF
D: TRBD2; J: TRBJ2-7; size: -; V: TRBV18; DNA: TGTGCCAGCTCACCGACTAGCGGGAGTATCTACGAGCAGTACTTC; CDR3: CASSPTSGSIYEQYF
D: -; J: TRBJ1-5; size: -; V: TRBV15; DNA: TGTGCCACCAGCAGAGGAGGCAGTGGAAATCAGCCCCAGCATTTT; CDR3: CATSRGGSGNQPQHF
D: TRBD1; J: TRBJ2-7; size: -; V: TRBV7-8; DNA: TGTGCCAGCAGCTATATTTCGACAGGGGATGAGAGGTACTTC; CDR3: CASSYISTGDERYF
D: TRBD1; J: TRBJ1-2; size: -; V: TRBV7-8; DNA: TGTGCCAGCAGCTTAGGGGACAGCTCACTCTATGGCTACACCTTC; CDR3: CASSLGDSSLYGYTF
D: TRBD2; J: TRBJ2-1; size: -; V: TRBV7-9; DNA: TGTGCCAGCAGCTTAACTAGCGGGAGAATTGATGAGCAGTTCTTC; CDR3: CASSLTSGRIDEQFF
D: -; J: TRBJ2-7; size: -; V: TRBV11-2; DNA: TGTGCCAGCAGCTCAGGAAGCTACGAGCAGTACTTC; CDR3: CASSSGSYEQYF
D: -; J: TRBJ1-3; size: -; V: TRBV5-1; DNA: TGCGCCAGCAGCCCCGGTAACTCTGGAAACACCATATATTTT; CDR3: CASSPGNSGNTIYF
D: TRBD1; J: TRBJ1-1; size: -; V: TRBV19; DNA: TGTGCCAGTAGTCGTACAGGGGCGAGGACTGAAGCTTTCTTT; CDR3: CASSRTGARTEAFF
D: -; J: TRBJ2-1; size: -; V: TRBV3-1/TRBV3-2; DNA: TGTGCCAACCGTACAGGGAAGGAAGATGAGCAGTTCTTC; CDR3: CANRTGKEDEQFF
D: TRBD2; J: TRBJ2-1; size: -; V: TRBV6-2/TRBV6-3; DNA: TGTGCCAGCAGTTCCCCCAGTGGCCGGGAGGGATCCTACAATGAGCAGTTCTTC; CDR3: CASSSPSGREGSYNEQFF
D: -; J: TRBJ2-7; size: -; V: TRBV4-1; DNA: TGCGCCAGCAGCCAGGAGCCCGGGAACTCCTACGAGCAGTACTTC; CDR3: CASSQEPGNSYEQYF
D: TRBD2; J: TRBJ2-2; size: -; V: TRBV9; DNA: TGTGCCAGCAGCGTAGCAAACGGGAGGGCCGTCACCGGGGAGCTGTTTTTT; CDR3: CASSVANGRAVTGELFF
D: -; J: TRBJ2-3; size: -; V: TRBV30; DNA: TGTGCCTGGGGGCGTTTGGCGGGGAACACAGATACGCAGTATTTT; CDR3: CAWGRLAGNTDTQYF
D: -; J: TRBJ2-7; size: -; V: TRBV4-1; DNA: TGCGCCAGCAGCCAACCAGGGCGGTCCTACGAGCAGTACTTC; CDR3: CASSQPGRSYEQYF
D: TRBD2; J: TRBJ2-3; size: -; V: TRBV9; DNA: TGTGCCAGCAGCCCGACTAGCGGGAGTTGGGATACGCAGTATTTT; CDR3: CASSPTSGSWDTQYF
D: TRBD2; J: TRBJ2-5; size: -; V: TRBV5-1; DNA: TGCGCCAGTGACCGGACGGGAGGGCCGGGGGAGACCCAGTACTTC; CDR3: CASDRTGGPGETQYF
D: -; J: TRBJ2-2; size: -; V: TRBV28; DNA: TGTGCCAGCAGTCCCCTCTCGAAAGCGACCGGGGAGCTGTTTTTT; CDR3: CASSPLSKATGELFF
D: TRBD1; J: TRBJ2-5; size: -; V: TRBV11-2; DNA: TGTGCCAGCAGCGCGACAGGGGGCAAAGAGACCCAGTACTTC; CDR3: CASSATGGKETQYF
D: TRBD1; J: TRBJ2-4; size: -; V: TRBV18; DNA: TGTGCCAGCTCAGAAGGACAGGTTTTAGGCATTCAGTACTTC; CDR3: CASSEGQVLGIQYF
D: TRBD1; J: TRBJ1-5; size: -; V: TRBV10-2; DNA: TGCGCCAGCAGGGGACAGGGGGCGAATCAGCCCCAGCATTTT; CDR3: CASRGQGANQPQHF
D: -; J: TRBJ2-5; size: -; V: TRBV10-2; DNA: TGCGCCAGCAGTGATTTCTCGCAGGGCCAAGAGACCCAGTACTTC; CDR3: CASSDFSQGQETQYF
D: -; J: TRBJ1-5; size: -; V: TRBV3-1/TRBV3-2; DNA: TGTGCCAGCAGCCAAGAGCTCGGGGTCGCTCAGCCCCAGCATTTT; CDR3: CASSQELGVAQPQHF
D: -; J: TRBJ1-6; size: -; V: TRBV4-2; DNA: TGTGCCAGCAGCCAAGAATGGGACAACTATTCACCCCTCCACTTT; CDR3: CASSQEWDNYSPLHF
D: -; J: TRBJ2-5; size: -; V: TRBV9; DNA: TGTGCCAGCAGCGTGGGTCCGGGAGTGAGGGGTTACCAAGAGACCCAGTACTTC; CDR3: CASSVGPGVRGYQETQYF
D: -; J: TRBJ2-3; size: -; V: TRBV28; DNA: TGTGCCAGCAATGTGTCTCTAGCAGATACGCAGTATTTT; CDR3: CASNVSLADTQYF
D: -; J: TRBJ1-1; size: -; V: TRBV5-8; DNA: TGTGCCAGCAGCTTGCGGGGGAGGTTTGAAGCTTTCTTT; CDR3: CASSLRGRFEAFF
D: TRBD1; J: TRBJ1-2; size: -; V: TRBV5-1; DNA: TGCGCCAGCAGCTTTGGACAGGGGGGCTTTGACTATGGCTACACCTTC; CDR3: CASSFGQGGFDYGYTF
D: -; J: TRBJ2-5; size: -; V: TRBV4-1; DNA: TGCGCCAGCAGCCAATGGGCAGGGGTTCAAGAGACCCAGTACTTC; CDR3: CASSQWAGVQETQYF
D: TRBD1; J: TRBJ1-2; size: -; V: TRBV6-5; DNA: TGTGCCAGCTTGAAAGACAGGGGGGACTATGGCTACACCTTC; CDR3: CASLKDRGDYGYTF
D: TRBD1; J: TRBJ1-2; size: -; V: TRBV11-1; DNA: TGTGCCAGCAGCACACAGGGGGCAGGCCCCTATGGCTACACCTTC; CDR3: CASSTQGAGPYGYTF
D: TRBD1; J: TRBJ1-3; size: -; V: TRBV5-8; DNA: TGTGCCAGCAGCCCCGGGACAGGGCTTGGGAACACCATATATTTT; CDR3: CASSPGTGLGNTIYF
D: -; J: TRBJ1-2; size: -; V: TRBV12-3/TRBV12-4; DNA: TGTGCCAGCAGTTACAGCCCTAACTATGGCTACACCTTC; CDR3: CASSYSPNYGYTF
D: -; J: TRBJ1-3; size: many; V: TRBV29-1; DNA: TGCAGCGTCGTCACGGGGTCTGGAAACACCATATATTTT; CDR3: CSVVTGSGNTIYF
D: TRBD2; J: TRBJ2-1; size: once; V: TRBV14; DNA: TGTGCCAGCAGATTAGCCGGGGTAGCGGGAGCTCGGCAGTTCTTC; CDR3: CASRLAGVAGARQFF
D: -; J: TRBJ1-1; size: -; V: TRBV5-4; DNA: TGTGCCAGCAGCTGGGACTACTTCGGTGAAGCTTTCTTT; CDR3: CASSWDYFGEAFF
D: TRBD2; J: TRBJ2-3; size: -; V: TRBV7-9; DNA: TGTGCCAGCAGCTTAACCCAGCGGGAGTCAGATACGCAGTATTTT; CDR3: CASSLTQRESDTQYF
D: TRBD2; J: TRBJ2-5; size: few; V: TRBV7-2; DNA: TGTGCCAGCAGAAGGACTAGCATATCGGAGACCCAGTACTTC; CDR3: CASRRTSISETQYF
D: TRBD1; J: TRBJ1-1; size: -; V: TRBV18; DNA: TGTGCCAGCTCAACTGGACAGGGTGTGGACACTGAAGCTTTCTTT; CDR3: CASSTGQGVDTEAFF
D: TRBD2; J: TRBJ2-2; size: -; V: TRBV3-1/TRBV3-2; DNA: TGTGCCAGCAGCCAAGGACGGACTAGCGGGACCGGGGAGCTGTTTTTT; CDR3: CASSQGRTSGTGELFF
D: TRBD2; J: TRBJ2-7; size: -; V: TRBV6-5; DNA: TGTGCCAGCAGTCAATTAGCGGGAAGGACCTACGAGCAGTACTTC; CDR3: CASSQLAGRTYEQYF
D: TRBD1; J: TRBJ1-2; size: -; V: TRBV6-6; DNA: TGTGCCAGCAGTTACTACGCGACAGGGGGAGGCGGCTACACCTTC; CDR3: CASSYYATGGGGYTF
D: TRBD2; J: TRBJ2-5; size: -; V: TRBV2; DNA: TGTGCCAGCAGTGAAGGGTTTGGACTAGCGGGAAAAGAGACCCAGTACTTC; CDR3: CASSEGFGLAGKETQYF
D: TRBD1; J: TRBJ2-1; size: -; V: TRBV18; DNA: TGTGCCAGCTCACCGGGACAGGGGAGGGGCAATGAGCAGTTCTTC; CDR3: CASSPGQGRGNEQFF
D: -; J: TRBJ1-3; size: -; V: TRBV2; DNA: TGTGCCAGCATAAGATCTGCGACTGGAAACACCATATATTTT; CDR3: CASIRSATGNTIYF